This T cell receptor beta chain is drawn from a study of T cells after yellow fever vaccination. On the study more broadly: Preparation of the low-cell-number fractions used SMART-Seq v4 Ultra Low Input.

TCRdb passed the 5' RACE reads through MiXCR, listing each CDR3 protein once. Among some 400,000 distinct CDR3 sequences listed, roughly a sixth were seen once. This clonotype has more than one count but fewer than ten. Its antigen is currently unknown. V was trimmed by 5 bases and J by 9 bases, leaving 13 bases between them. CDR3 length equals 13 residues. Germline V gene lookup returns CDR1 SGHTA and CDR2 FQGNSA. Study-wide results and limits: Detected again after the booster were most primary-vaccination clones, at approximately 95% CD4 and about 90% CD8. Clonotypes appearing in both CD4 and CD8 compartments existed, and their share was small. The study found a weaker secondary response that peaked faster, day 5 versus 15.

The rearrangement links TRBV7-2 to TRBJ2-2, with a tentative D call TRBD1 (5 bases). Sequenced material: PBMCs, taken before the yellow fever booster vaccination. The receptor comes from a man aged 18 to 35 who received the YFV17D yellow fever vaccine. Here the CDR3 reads CASSPGQERELFF. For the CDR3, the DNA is TGTGCCAGCAGCCCAGGGCAGGAGCGGGAGCTGTTTTTT.